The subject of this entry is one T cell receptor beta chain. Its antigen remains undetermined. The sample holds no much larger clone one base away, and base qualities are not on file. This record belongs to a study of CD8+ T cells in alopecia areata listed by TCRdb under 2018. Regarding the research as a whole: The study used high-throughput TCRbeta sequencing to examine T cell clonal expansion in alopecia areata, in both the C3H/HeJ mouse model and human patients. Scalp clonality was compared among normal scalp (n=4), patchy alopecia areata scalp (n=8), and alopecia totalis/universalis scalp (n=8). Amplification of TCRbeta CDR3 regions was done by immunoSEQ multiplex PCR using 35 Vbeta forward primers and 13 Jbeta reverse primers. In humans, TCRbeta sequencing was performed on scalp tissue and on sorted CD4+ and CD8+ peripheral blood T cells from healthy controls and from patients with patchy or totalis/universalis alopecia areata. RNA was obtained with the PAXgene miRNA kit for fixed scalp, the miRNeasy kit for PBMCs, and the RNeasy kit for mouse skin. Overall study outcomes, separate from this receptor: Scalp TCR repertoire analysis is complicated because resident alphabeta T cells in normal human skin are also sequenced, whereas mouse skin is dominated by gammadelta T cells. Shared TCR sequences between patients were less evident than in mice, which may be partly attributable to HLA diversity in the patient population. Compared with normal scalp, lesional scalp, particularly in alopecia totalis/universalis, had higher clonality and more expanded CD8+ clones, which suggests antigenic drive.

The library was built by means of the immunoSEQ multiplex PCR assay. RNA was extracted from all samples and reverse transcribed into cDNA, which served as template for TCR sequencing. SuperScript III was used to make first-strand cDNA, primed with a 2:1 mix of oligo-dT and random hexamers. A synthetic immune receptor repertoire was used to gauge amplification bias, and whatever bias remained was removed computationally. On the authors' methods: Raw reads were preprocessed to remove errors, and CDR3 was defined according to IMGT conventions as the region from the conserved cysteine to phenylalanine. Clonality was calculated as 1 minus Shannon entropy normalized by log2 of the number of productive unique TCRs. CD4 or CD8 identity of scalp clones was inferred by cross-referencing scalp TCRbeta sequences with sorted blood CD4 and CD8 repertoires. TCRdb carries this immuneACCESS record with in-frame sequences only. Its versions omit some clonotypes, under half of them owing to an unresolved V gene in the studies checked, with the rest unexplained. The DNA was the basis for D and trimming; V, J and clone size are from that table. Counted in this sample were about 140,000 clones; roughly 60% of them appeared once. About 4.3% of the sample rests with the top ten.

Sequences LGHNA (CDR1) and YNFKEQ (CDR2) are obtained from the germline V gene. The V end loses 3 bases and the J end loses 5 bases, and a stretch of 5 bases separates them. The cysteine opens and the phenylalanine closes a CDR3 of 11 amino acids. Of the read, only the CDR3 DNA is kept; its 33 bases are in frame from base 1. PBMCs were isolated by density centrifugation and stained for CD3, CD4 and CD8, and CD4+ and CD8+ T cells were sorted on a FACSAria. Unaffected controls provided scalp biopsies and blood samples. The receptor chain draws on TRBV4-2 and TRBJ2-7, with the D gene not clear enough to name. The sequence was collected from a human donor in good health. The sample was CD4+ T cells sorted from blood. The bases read TGTGCCAGCAGCCAGGAGAACGAGCAGTACTTC. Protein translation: CASSQENEQYF.